Sequencing of this TCR beta chain was carried out in a study of shared clonotypes between healthy human individuals. Germline trimming cut 2 bases from V and 0 bases from J; bases unmatched to any gene: 13. CDR3 size: 19 residues. The germline V gene has CDR1 LGHNA and CDR2 YNFKEQ. Into CD45RA+ naive and CD45RA-negative memory subsets, the CD4+ cells were split. Here immunoSEQ multiplex PCR was the method, and the copy in TCRdb shows in-frame clones only, minus some. The repertoire holds hundreds of thousands of clones, with 90% to 97% as singletons. The source is a woman aged 30 to 39 in good health. This rearrangement joins TRBV4-2 to TRBJ2-4; 7 bases align to TRBD2. The sample taken for sequencing was naive CD4+ T cells sorted from blood. Regarding subset: CD45RA+ positively selected. CDR3 region: CASSQPGLAASLAKNIQYF. CDR3 in DNA: TGTGCCAGCAGCCAACCCGGTCTAGCGGCCTCCTTAGCCAAAAACATTCAGTACTTC.